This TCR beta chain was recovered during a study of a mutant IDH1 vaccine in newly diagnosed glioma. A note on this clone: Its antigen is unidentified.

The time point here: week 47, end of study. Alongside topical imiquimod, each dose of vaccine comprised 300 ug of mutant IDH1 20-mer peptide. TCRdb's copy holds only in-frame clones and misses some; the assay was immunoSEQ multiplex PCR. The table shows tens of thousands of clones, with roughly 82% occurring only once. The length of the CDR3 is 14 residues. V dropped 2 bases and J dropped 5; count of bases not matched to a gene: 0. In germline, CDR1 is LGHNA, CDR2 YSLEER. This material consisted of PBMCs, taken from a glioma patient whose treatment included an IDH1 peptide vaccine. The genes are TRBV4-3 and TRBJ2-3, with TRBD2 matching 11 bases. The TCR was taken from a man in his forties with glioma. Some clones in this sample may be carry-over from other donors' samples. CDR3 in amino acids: CASSQLAGGDTQYF. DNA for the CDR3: TGCGCCAGCAGCCAACTAGCGGGGGGAGATACGCAGTATTTT.